This T cell receptor beta chain comes out of a study of CD8 T cells in ankylosing spondylitis. V was pared by 2 bases and J by 5 bases, with 8 bases of the junction left unmatched. The CDR3 contains 16 residues. The germline V gene encodes CDR1 LNHNV and CDR2 YYDKDF (reference sequence). TCRdb independently ran MiXCR on the 5' RACE reads; one entry per CDR3 protein. The profile shows 330,000 or so distinct CDR3 sequences, 7% to 9% of them singletons. Of note for this clonotype: The target antigen is unknown.

Regarding the study as a whole: One TCR beta motif, made up of several highly homologous variants, appeared characteristic of ankylosing spondylitis blood.

The chain uses TRBV15 and TRBJ2-1; 8 bases map to TRBD2. The receptor comes from a male donor with ankylosing spondylitis. Material: blood, either unsorted or a sorted T cell fraction (not recorded which). The CDR3 loop is CATSRMLWRGDNEQFF. The CDR3 region has the DNA TGTGCCACCAGCAGAATGTTGTGGCGGGGGGACAATGAGCAGTTCTTC.